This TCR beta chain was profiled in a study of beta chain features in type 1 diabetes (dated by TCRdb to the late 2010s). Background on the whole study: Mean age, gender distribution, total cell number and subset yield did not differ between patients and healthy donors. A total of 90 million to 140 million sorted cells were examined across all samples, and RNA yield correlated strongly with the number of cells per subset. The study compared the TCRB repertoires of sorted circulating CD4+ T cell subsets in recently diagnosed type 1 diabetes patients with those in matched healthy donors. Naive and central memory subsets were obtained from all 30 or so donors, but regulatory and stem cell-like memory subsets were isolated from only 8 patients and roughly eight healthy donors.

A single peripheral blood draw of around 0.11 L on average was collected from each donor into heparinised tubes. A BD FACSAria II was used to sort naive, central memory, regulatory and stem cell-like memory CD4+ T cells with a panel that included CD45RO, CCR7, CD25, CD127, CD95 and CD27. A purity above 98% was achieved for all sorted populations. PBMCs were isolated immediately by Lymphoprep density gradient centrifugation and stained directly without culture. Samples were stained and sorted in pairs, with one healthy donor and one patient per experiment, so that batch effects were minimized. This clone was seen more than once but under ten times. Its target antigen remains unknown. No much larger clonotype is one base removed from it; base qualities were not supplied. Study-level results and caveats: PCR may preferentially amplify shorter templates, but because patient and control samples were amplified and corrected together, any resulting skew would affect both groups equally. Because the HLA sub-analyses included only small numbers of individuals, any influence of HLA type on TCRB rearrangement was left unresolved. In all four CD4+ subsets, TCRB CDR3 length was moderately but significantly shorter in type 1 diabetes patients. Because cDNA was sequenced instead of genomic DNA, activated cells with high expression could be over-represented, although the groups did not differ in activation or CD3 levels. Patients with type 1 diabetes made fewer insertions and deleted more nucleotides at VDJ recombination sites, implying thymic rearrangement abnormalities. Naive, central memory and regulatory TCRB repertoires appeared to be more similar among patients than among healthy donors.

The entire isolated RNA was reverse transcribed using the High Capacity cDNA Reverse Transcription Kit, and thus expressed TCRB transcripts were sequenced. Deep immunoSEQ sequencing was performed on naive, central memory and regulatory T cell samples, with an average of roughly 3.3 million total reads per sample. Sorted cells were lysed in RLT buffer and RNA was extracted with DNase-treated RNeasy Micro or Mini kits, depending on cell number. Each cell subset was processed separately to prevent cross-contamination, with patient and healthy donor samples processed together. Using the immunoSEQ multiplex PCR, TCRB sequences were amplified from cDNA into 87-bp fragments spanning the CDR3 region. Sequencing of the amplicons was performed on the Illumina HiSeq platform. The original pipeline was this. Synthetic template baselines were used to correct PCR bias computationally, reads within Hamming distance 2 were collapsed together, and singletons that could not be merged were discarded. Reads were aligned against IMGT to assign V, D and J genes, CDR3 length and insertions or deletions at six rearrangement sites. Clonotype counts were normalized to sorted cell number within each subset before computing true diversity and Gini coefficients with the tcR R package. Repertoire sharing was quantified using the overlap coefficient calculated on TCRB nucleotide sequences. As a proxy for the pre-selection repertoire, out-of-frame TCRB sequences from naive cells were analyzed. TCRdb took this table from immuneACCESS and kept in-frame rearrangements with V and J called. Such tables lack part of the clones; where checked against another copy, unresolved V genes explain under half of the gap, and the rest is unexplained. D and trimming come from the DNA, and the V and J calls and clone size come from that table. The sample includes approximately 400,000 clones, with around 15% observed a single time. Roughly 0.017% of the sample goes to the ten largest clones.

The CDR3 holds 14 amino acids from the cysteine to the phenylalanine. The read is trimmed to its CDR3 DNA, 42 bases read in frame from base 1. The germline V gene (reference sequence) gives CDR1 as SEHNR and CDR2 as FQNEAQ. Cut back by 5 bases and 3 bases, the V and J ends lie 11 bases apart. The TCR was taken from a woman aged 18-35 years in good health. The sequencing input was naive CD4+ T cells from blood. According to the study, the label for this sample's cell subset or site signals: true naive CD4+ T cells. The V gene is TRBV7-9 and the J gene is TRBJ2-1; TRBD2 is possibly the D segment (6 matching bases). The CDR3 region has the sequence CASSLLGLYNEQFF. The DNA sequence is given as TGTGCCAGCAGCCTGCTGGGACTCTACAATGAGCAGTTCTTC.